The clone carrying this TCR beta chain has ten or more counts. Its antigen is unidentified. The table came from immunoSEQ multiplex PCR; TCRdb's copy has only in-frame clones and leaves some out. The table lists over a million clones, around 74% of them singletons. From germline, CDR1 is SGHKS and CDR2 YYEKEE (reference sequence). Trimming took off 4 bases at V and 0 bases at J, with 11 bases between the two ends. The CDR3 totals 14 residues. The sample is drawn from a study of shared clonotypes between healthy human individuals. As for the study in general: Each donor's CD4 naive and CD4 memory cells filled three plates apiece, CD8 naive two, and CD8 memory one. Study-wide results and limits: Inspection by rarefaction showed sorted-subset sequencing to be incomplete despite large depth. Donor clonotype sharing was expected to depend on sequencing depth. Richness estimates generally favored naive over memory subsets.

Material for sequencing was memory CD4+ T cells sorted from blood. Subset here: CD45RA-negative fraction. The sequence was collected from a man aged 18 to 30 in good health. V gene TRBV5-5 combines with J gene TRBJ2-7; D is uncertain. CDR3 sequence: CASSPGRSSYEQYF. Here the CDR3 DNA reads TGTGCCAGCAGCCCAGGACGGAGCTCCTACGAGCAGTACTTC.